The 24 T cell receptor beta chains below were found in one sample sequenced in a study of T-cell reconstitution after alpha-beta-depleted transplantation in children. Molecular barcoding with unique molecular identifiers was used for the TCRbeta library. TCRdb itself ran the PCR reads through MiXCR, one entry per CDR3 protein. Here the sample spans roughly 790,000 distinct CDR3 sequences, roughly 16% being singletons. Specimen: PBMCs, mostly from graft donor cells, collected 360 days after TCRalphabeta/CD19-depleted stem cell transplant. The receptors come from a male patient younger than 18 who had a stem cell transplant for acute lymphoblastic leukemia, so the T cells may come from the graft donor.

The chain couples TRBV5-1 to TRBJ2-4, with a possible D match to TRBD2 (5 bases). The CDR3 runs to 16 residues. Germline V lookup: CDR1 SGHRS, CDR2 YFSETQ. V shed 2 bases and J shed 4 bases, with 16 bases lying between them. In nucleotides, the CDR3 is TGCGCCAGCAGCTTTAGCCTATCCGGAGGTAAAAACATTCAGTACTTC. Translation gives CASSFSLSGGKNIQYF.

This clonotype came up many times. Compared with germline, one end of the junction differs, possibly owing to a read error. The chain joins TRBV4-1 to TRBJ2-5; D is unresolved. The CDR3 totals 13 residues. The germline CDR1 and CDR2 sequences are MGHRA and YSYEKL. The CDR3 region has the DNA TGTGCCAGCAGCCAAGCCCTACAAGAGACCCAGTACTTC. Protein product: CASSQALQETQYF.

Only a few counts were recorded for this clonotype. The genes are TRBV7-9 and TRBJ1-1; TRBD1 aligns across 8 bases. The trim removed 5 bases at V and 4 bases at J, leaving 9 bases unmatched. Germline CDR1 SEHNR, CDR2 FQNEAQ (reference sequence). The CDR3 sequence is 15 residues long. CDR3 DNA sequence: TGTGCCAGCAGCGCCTTTCAGGGGGCGGGCACTGAAGCTTTCTTT. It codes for CASSAFQGAGTEAFF.

CDR3 sequence: CASSVRMSEKLFF. The DNA for the CDR3 is TGTGCCAGCAGTGTCCGGATGTCCGAAAAACTGTTTTTT. This rearrangement joins TRBV25-1 to TRBJ1-4; D is undetermined. Germline-derived CDR1 and CDR2 are MGHDK and SYGVNS. Trimming stripped 4 bases from V and 8 bases from J, with 11 bases between. The CDR3 totals 13 residues.

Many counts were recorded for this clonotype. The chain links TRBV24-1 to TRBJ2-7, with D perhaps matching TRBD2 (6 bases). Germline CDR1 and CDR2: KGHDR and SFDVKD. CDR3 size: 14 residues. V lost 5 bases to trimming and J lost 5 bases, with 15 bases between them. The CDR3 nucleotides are TGTGCCACCAGTGCCACGACTAGAAATAACGAGCAGTACTTC. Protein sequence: CATSATTRNNEQYF.

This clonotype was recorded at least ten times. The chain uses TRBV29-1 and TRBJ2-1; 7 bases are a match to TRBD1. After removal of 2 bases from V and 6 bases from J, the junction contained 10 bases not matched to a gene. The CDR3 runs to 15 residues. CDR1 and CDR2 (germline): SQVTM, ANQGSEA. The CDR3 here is CSVELSGTAFNEQFF. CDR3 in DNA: TGCAGCGTTGAATTATCCGGGACAGCCTTCAATGAGCAGTTCTTC.

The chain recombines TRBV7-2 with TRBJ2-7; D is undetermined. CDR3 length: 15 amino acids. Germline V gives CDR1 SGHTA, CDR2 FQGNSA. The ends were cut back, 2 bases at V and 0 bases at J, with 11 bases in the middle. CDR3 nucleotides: TGTGCCAGCAGCTTATCCGCGGCGGTCTCCTACGAGCAGTACTTC. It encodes CASSLSAAVSYEQYF.

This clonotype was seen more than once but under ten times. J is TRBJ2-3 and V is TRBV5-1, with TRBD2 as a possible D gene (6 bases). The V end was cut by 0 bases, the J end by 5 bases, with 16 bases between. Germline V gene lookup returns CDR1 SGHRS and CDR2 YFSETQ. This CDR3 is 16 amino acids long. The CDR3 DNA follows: TGCGCCAGCAGCTTGGGGGGGACTGCCCTCGTAGATACGCAGTATTTT. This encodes CASSLGGTALVDTQYF.

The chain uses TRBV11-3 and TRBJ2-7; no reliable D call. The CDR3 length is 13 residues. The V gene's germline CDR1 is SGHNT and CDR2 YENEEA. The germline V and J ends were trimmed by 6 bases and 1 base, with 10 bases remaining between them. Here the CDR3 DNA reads TGTGCCAGCAGGCCCGACGGTTCCTACGAGCAGTACTTC. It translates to CASRPDGSYEQYF.

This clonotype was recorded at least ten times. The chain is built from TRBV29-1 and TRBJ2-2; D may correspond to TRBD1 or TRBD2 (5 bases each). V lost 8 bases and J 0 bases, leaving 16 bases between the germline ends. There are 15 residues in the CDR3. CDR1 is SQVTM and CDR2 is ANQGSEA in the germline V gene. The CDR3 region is CSPSGQSANTGELFF. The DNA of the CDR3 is TGCAGCCCCTCGGGGCAGAGCGCGAACACCGGGGAGCTGTTTTTT.

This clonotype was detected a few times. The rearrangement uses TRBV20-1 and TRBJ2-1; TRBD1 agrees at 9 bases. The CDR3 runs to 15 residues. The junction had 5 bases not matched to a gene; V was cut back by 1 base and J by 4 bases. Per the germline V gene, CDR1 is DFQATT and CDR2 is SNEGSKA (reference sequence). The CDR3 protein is CSARVRDREYNEQFF. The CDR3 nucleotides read TGCAGTGCTAGAGTCCGGGACAGGGAGTACAATGAGCAGTTCTTC.

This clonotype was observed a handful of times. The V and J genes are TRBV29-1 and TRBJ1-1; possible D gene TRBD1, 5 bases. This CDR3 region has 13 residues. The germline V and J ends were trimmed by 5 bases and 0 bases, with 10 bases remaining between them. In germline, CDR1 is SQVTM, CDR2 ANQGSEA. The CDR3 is CSVSRALNTEAFF. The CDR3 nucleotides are TGCAGCGTTTCCAGGGCGTTGAACACTGAAGCTTTCTTT.

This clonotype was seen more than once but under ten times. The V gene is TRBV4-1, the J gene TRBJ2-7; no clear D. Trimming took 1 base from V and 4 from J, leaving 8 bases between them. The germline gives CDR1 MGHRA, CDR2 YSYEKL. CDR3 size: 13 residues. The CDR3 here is CASSQGSPYEQYF. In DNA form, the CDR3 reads TGCGCCAGCAGCCAAGGTAGCCCTTACGAGCAGTACTTC.

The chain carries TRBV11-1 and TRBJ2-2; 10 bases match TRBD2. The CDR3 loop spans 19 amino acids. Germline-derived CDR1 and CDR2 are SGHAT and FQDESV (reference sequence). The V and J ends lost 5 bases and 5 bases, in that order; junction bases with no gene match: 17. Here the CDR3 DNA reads TGTGCCAGCAGCCTGATAAAACTAGGACTAGCGGAGCCTACCGGGGAGCTGTTTTTT. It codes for CASSLIKLGLAEPTGELFF. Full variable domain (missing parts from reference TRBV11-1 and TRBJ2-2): EAEVAQSPRYKITEKSQAVAFWCDPISGHATLYWYRQILGQGPELLVQFQDESVVDDSQLPKDRFSAERLKGVDSTLKIQPAELGDSAMYLCASSLIKLGLAEPTGELFFGEGSRLTVL.

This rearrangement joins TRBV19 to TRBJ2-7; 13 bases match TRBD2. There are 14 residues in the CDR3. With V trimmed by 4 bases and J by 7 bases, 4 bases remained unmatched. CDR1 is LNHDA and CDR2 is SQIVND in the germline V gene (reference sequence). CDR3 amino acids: CASSRPGLAGEQYF. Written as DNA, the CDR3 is TGTGCCAGTAGTAGACCGGGACTAGCGGGGGAGCAGTACTTC. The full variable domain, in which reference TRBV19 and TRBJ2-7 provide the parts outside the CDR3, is DGGITQSPKYLFRKEGQNVTLSCEQNLNHDAMYWYRQDPGQGLRLIYYSQIVNDFQKGDIAEGYSVSREKKESFPLTVTSAQKNPTAFYLCASSRPGLAGEQYFGPGTRLTVT.

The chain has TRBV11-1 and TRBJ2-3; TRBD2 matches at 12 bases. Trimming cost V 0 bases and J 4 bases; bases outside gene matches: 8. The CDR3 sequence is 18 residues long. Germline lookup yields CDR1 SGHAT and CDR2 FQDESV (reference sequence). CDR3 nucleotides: TGTGCCAGCAGCTTAGCCGGACTAGCGGGGACCTCACCAGATACGCAGTATTTT. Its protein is CASSLAGLAGTSPDTQYF.

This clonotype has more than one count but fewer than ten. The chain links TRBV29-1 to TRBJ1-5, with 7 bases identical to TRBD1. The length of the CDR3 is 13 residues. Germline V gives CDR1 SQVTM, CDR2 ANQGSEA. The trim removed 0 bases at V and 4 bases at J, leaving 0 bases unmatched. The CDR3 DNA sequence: TGCAGCGTTGAAGAACAGGGGAATCAGCCCCAGCATTTT. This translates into CSVEEQGNQPQHF.

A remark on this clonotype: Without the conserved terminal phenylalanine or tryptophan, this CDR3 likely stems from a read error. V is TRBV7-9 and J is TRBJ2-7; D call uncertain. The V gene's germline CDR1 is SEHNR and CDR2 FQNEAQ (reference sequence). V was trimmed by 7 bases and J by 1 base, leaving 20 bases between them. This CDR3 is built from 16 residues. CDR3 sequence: CASTGKAPSRSYEQYS. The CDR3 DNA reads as TGTGCCAGCACCGGCAAGGCCCCTAGTAGATCCTACGAGCAGTACTCC.

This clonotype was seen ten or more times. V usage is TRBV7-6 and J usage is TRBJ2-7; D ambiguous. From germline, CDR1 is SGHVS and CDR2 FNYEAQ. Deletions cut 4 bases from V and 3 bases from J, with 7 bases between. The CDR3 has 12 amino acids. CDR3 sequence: CASSSQFYEQYF. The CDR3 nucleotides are TGTGCCAGCAGCTCCCAATTCTACGAGCAGTACTTC.

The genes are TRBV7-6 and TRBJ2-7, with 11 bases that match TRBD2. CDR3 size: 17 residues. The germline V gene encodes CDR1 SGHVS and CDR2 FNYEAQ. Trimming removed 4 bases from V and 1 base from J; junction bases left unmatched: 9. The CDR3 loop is CASSSSTSGKGSYEQYF. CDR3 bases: TGTGCCAGCAGCTCTTCGACTAGCGGGAAAGGGTCCTACGAGCAGTACTTC.

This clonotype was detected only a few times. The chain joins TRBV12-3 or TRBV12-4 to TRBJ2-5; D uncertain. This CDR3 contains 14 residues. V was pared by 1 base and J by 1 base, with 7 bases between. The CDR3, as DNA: TGTGCCAGCAGTTTAGTTCAGATCCAAGAGACCCAGTACTTC. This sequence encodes CASSLVQIQETQYF.

The CDR3 protein is CASSSAPPGLQQFF. The CDR3, as DNA: TGTGCCAGCAGCTCGGCGCCTCCGGGACTACAGCAGTTCTTC. This rearrangement joins TRBV7-9 to TRBJ2-1; 7 bases map to TRBD2. CDR1 is SEHNR, CDR2 FQNEAQ, per germline (reference sequence). This CDR3 is 14 amino acids long. The trim removed 4 bases at V and 11 bases at J, leaving 11 bases unmatched.

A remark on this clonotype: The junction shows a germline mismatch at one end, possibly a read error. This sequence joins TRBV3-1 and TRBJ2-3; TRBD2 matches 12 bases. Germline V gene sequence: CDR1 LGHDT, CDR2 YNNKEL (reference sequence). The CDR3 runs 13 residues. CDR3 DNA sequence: TGTGCCAGCAGCCAAGAGCCGGGACTAGCGGGTGATTTT. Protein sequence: CASSQEPGLAGDF.

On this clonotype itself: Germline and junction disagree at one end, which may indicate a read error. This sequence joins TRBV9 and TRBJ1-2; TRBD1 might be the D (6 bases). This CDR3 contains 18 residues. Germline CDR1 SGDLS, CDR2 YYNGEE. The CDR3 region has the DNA TGTGTCAGCAGCCCGGGGGGACCCTTAAGACAGGTTAACTATGGCTACACCTTC. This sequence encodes CVSSPGGPLRQVNYGYTF.